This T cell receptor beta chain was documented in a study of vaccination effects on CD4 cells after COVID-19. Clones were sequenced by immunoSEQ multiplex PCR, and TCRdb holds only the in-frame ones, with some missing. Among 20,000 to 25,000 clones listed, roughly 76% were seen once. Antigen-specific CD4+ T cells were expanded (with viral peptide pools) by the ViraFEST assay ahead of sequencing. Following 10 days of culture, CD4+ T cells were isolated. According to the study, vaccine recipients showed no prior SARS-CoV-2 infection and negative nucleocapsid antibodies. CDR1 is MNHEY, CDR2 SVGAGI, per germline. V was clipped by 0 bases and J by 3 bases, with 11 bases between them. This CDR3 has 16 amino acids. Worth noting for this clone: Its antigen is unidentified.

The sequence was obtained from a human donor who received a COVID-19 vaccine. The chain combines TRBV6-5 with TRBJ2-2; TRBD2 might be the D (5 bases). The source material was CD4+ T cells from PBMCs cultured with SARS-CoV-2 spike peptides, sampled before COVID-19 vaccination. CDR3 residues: CASSYSRTLYTGELFF. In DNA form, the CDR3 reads TGTGCCAGCAGTTACTCGAGGACTCTCTACACCGGGGAGCTGTTTTTT.